This T cell receptor (beta chain) was sequenced in a study of naive and memory T cell subsets. From the second PCR step, alpha and beta chains were amplified apart. This CDR3 has 16 residues. V was cut by 1 base and J by 0 bases, with 9 bases left in between. The germline CDR1 and CDR2 sequences are SGHTA and FQGNSA. Two oligonucleotides, mixed equimolar, formed the beta constant-region primer covering TRBC1 and TRBC2. Using its own MiXCR run on the UMI-ligation and nested PCR reads, TCRdb lists one record per CDR3 protein. The table lists 70,000 to 95,000 distinct CDR3 sequences, 5.5% to 8.5% of them singletons. In this sample, this clonotype turned up a few times.

The V and J genes are TRBV7-2 and TRBJ1-4; a possible D gene is TRBD1 (6 bases). This TCR was sampled from a human donor in good health. Sample: central memory CD4+ T cells from blood. The CDR3 DNA reads as TGTGCCAGCAGCTTAGGGGACACCTCAACTAATGAAAAACTGTTTTTT. Translating it yields CASSLGDTSTNEKLFF.